Sequencing of this TCR beta chain was carried out in a study of blood T cell repertoires in COVID-19 (TCRdb year 2020). At the level of the whole study: Samples from collaborators originated in the United States, Italy and Spain and spanned both the acute and convalescent phases of COVID-19. The material from the prospective study consisted of cDNA or gDNA derived from T cells, B-cell-depleted T cells, or PBMCs. Subjects who had been exposed to COVID-19, were actively infected with it, or had recovered from it provided the deeply sampled blood TCRbeta repertoires that made up the dataset. The repertoires were released in a freely available public database intended as a resource for research on the immune response to SARS-CoV-2. Samples were obtained from the ongoing ImmuneRACE study (first 160 participants) and from 1,000 to 1,500 subjects provided by 6 global collaborators. Sample metadata almost always included a de-identified subject ID, COVID-19 status, age in years and sex. HLA class I and class II types, where available, came from metadata supplied by the sample provider rather than from assay-based typing. The study at large found these results: The quantity of clinical and demographic metadata differed by source and by participant and was supplied without curation.

Relative to germline, V is missing 4 bases and J is missing 1 base, with 1 base of the junction outside any gene match. The germline V gene (reference sequence) provides CDR1 SEHNR and CDR2 FQNEAQ. Including cysteine and phenylalanine, the CDR3 has 14 amino acids. The CDR3 DNA has 42 bases and is translated from base 1. The collaborating institutions used their own protocols to collect whole blood in K2EDTA tubes. For TCRbeta analysis, collaborators shipped samples as frozen whole blood, isolated PBMCs, or DNA extracted from either of those sample types. The immunoSEQ Assay, a bias-controlled multiplex PCR, was used to amplify TCRbeta CDR3 regions from genomic DNA. From the authors' description of their analysis: The number of nucleated cells in each sample was estimated from the amplification of reference gene primers within the assay. To quantify the absolute abundance of each unique TCRbeta CDR3 rearrangement, sequence reads were collapsed and filtered. Productive Simpson clonality was computed per sample as the square root of Simpson's diversity index over productive rearrangements. Entries here come from immuneACCESS through TCRdb and include only in-frame sequences with V and J called. Some clones fail to appear in such tables; in the studies checked, an unresolved V gene covers under half of the shortfall, and the cause of the remainder is unknown. V and J calls and clone size are given by that table; D and trimming were obtained from the DNA. The sample contains under 300,000 clones, about 89% of them found a single time. The top ten clonotypes cover 2% to 2.5% of the sample.

Note on this clone: Its antigen specificity is not known. No per-base quality is available; no much larger clone lies one base away.

The TCR sequence derives from a man in his fifties with acute or convalescent COVID-19. The receptor chain draws on TRBV7-9 and TRBJ2-5; TRBD1 fits 9 bases in the junction. Sequenced sample: peripheral blood. Read as DNA, the sequence is TGTGCCAGCAGCTGGACAGGGGCCCAAGAGACCCAGTACTTC. It encodes CASSWTGAQETQYF.